This TCR beta chain was recorded in a study of OX40 agonist ivuxolimab in advanced cancers. Study at large: The study treated patients with ivuxolimab, an agonistic anti-OX40 (CD134) antibody. Of the patients, three showed partial responses, one with hepatocellular carcinoma and two with cutaneous melanoma.

This CDR3 is built from 15 residues. Germline V gene lookup returns CDR1 SGHRS and CDR2 YFSETQ. After removal of 3 bases from V and 5 bases from J, the junction contained 11 bases not matched to a gene. Data came from immunoSEQ multiplex PCR; TCRdb stores just in-frame clones and leaves some out. The sample yields some 86,000 clones, approximately 92% seen once. Sampling of blood occurred at baseline, cycle 4 day 1, and cycle 7 day 1. The chain joins TRBV5-1 to TRBJ2-7, with TRBD1 identical over 7 bases. The clonotype originates from an adult with an advanced solid tumor such as melanoma, head and neck, liver or kidney cancer. Material: CD4+ or CD8+ T cells sorted from blood, obtained in a trial of the OX40 agonist ivuxolimab. CDR3 nucleotide sequence: TGCGCCAGCAGCTCCGGGACAGTTTGGGGCGACGAGCAGTACTTC. It specifies CASSSGTVWGDEQYF. Drawing the rest from reference TRBV5-1 and TRBJ2-7, the complete variable domain is KAGVTQTPRYLIKTRGQQVTLSCSPISGHRSVSWYQQTPGQGLQFLFEYFSETQRNKGNFPGRFSGRQFSNSRSEMNVSTLELGDSALYLCASSSGTVWGDEQYFGPGTRLTVT.